This TCR beta chain was captured in a study of pediatric ulcerative colitis. Comment on this clone: As yet, its antigen is unknown.

General observations from the study: A couple of rectal CDR3 clonotypes occurred in all ulcerative colitis patients. Ulcerative colitis patients shared more blood-rectal clones than controls.

Unmatched junction bases numbered 9, after V lost 5 bases and J lost 1 base. The CDR3 consists of 17 residues. Germline CDR1 is SGHVS and CDR2 is FNYEAQ. Each sample received Survey-level depth of up to 500,000 reads. The assay was immunoSEQ multiplex PCR, and TCRdb's table has in-frame clones only and misses some. This sample has more than 15,000 clones; less than 80% occur once, and the top ten carry around 3.6%. The rectum was sampled with one to two pinch biopsies at colonoscopy. This TCR was recovered from a girl aged 10-17 years with moderate ulcerative colitis. Sequencing used gut tissue. This rearrangement joins TRBV7-6 to TRBJ2-1; 9 bases line up with TRBD2. The CDR3 DNA is TGTGCCAGCAGCCCGGGACTAGCTGGGGCGTCCTACAATGAGCAGTTCTTC. It encodes CASSPGLAGASYNEQFF.